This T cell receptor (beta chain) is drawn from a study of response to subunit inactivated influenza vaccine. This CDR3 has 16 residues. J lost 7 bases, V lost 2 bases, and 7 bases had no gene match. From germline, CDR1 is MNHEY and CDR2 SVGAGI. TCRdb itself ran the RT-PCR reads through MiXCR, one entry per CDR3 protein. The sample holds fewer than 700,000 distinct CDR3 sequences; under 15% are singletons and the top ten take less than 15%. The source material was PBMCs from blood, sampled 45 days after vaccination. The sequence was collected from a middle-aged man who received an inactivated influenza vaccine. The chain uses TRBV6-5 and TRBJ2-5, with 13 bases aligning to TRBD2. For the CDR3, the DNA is TGTGCCAGCAGTTACCCCGGACTAGCGGGGGCCCCGACCCAGTACTTC. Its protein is CASSYPGLAGAPTQYF.